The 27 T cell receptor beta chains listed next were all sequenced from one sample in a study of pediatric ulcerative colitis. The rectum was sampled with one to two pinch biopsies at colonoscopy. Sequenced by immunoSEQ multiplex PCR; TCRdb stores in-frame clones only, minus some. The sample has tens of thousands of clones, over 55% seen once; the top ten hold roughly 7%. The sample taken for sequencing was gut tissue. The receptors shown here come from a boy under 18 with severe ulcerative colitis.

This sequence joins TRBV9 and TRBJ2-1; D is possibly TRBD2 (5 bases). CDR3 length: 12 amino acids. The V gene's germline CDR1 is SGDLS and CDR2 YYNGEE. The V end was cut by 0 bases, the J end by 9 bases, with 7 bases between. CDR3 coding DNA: TGTGCCAGCAGCGTAGCCGGGATTGAGCAGTTCTTC. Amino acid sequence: CASSVAGIEQFF.

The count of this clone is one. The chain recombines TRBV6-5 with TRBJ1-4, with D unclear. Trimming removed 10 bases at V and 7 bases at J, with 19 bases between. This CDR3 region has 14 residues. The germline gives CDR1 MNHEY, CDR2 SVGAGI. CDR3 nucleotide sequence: TGTGCCACCAAGAGGACCTTGGACGGTGAAAAACTGTTTTTT. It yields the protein CATKRTLDGEKLFF.

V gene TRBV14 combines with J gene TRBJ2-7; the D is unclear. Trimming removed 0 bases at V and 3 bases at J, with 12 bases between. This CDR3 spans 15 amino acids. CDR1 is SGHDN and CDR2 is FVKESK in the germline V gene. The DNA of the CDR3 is TGTGCCAGCAGCCAAGATTTCGGCGGCGACTACGAGCAGTACTTC. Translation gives CASSQDFGGDYEQYF.

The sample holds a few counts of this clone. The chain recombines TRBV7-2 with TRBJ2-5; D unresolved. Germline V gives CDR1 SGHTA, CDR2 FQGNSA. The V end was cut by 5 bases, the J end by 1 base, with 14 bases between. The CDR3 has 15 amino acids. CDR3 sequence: CASSTGYRAQETQYF. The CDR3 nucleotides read TGTGCCAGCAGCACCGGTTATAGGGCCCAAGAGACCCAGTACTTC.

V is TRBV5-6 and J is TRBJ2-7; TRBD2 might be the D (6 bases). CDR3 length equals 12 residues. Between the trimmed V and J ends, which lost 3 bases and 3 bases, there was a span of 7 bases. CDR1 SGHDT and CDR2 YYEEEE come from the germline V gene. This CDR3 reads CASSWGVYEQYF. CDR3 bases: TGTGCCAGCAGCTGGGGGGTCTACGAGCAGTACTTC.

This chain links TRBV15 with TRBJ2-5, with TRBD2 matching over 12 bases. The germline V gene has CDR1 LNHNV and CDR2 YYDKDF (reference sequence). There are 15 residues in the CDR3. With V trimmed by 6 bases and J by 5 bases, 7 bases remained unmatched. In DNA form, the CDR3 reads TGTGCCACCAGTCCGACTAGCGGGAGCGGCGAGACCCAGTACTTC. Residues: CATSPTSGSGETQYF. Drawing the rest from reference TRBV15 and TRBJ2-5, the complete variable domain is DAMVIQNPRYQVTQFGKPVTLSCSQTLNHNVMYWYQQKSSQAPKLLFHYYDKDFNNEADTPDNFQSRRPNTSFCFLDIRSPGLGDTAMYLCATSPTSGSGETQYFGPGTRLLVL.

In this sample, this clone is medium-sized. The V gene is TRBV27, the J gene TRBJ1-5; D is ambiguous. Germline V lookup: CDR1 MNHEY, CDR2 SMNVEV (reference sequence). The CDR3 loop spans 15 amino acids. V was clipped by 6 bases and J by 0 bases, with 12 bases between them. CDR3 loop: CASSPFRDSNQPQHF. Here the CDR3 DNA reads TGTGCCAGCAGCCCCTTTAGGGATAGCAATCAGCCCCAGCATTTT.

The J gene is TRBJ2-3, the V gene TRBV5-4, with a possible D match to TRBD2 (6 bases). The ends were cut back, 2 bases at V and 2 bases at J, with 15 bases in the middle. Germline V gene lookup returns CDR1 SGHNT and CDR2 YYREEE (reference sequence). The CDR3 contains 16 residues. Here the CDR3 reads CASSFGGPVLTDTQYF. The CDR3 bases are TGTGCCAGCAGCTTCGGAGGGCCGGTCCTCACAGATACGCAGTATTTT.

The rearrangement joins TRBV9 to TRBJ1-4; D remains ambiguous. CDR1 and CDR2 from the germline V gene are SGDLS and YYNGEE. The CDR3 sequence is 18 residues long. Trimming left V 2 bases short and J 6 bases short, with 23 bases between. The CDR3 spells CASSVVSGRSFSDEKLFF. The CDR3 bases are TGTGCCAGCAGCGTCGTTTCAGGAAGGAGTTTCTCGGATGAAAAACTGTTTTTT.

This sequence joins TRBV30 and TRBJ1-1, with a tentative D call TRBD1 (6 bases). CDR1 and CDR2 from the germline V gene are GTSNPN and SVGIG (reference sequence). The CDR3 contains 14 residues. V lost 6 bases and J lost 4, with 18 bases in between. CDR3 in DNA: TGTGCCTGTGACACAGGGATGGGAATCACTGAAGCTTTCTTT. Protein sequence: CACDTGMGITEAFF.

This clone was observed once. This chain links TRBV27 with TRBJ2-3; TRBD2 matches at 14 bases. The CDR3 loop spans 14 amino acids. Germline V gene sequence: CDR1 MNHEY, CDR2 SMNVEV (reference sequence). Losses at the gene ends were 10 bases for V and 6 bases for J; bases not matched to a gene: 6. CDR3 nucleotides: TGTGCCACCGGGGGACTAGCGGGAGCCGATACGCAGTATTTT. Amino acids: CATGGLAGADTQYF.

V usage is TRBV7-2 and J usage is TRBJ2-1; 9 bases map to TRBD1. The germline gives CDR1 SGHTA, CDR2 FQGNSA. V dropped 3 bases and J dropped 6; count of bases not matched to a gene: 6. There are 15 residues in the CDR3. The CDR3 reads CASSFDRGLSNEQFF. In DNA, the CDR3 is TGTGCCAGCAGCTTCGACAGGGGGTTATCCAATGAGCAGTTCTTC. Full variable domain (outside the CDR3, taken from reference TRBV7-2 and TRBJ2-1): GAGVSQSPSNKVTEKGKDVELRCDPISGHTALYWYRQSLGQGLEFLIYFQGNSAPDKSGLPSDRFSAERTGGSVSTLTIQRTQQEDSAVYLCASSFDRGLSNEQFFGPGTRLTVL.

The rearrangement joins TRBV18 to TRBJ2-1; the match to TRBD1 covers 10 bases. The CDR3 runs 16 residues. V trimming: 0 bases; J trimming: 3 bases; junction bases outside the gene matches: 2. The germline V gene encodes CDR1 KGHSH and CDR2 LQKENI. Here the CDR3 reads CASSPPGQGLYNEQFF. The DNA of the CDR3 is TGTGCCAGCTCACCACCGGGACAGGGGCTCTACAATGAGCAGTTCTTC.

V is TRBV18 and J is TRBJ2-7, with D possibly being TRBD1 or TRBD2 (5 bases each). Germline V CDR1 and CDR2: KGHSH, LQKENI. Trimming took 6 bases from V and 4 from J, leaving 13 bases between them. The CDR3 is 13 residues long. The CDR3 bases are TGTGCCAGCTCCTTTACTTGGGGGTACGAGCAGTACTTC. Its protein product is CASSFTWGYEQYF.

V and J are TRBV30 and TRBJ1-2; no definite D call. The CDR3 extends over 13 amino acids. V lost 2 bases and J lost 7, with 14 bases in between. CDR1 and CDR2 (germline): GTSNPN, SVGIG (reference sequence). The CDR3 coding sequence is TGTGCCTGGAGTTTCAGGTGGACGGGTGGCTACACCTTC. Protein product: CAWSFRWTGGYTF. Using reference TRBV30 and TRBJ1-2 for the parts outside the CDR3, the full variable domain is SQTIHQWPATLVQPVGSPLSLECTVEGTSNPNLYWYRQAAGRGLQLLFYSVGIGQISSEVPQNLSASRPQDRQFILSSKKLLLSDSGFYLCAWSFRWTGGYTFGSGTRLTVV.

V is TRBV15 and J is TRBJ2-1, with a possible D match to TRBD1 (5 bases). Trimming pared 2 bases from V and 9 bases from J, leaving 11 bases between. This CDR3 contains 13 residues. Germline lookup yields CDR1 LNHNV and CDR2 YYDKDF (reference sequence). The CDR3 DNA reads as TGTGCCACCAGCAGATCCCCTCAGGGTGAGCAGTTCTTC. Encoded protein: CATSRSPQGEQFF.

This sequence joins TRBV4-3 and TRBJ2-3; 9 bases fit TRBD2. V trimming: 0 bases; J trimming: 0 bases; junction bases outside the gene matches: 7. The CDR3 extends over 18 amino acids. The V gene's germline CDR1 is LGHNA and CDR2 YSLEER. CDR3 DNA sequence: TGCGCCAGCAGCCAAGAGGGTCAGACTAGCGGAAGCACAGATACGCAGTATTTT. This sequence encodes CASSQEGQTSGSTDTQYF.

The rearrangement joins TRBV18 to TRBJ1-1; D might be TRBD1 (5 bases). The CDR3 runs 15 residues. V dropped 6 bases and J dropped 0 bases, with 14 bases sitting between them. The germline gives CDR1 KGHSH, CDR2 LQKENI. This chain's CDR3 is CASSKDSPMNTEAFF. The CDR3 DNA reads TGTGCCAGCTCCAAAGACAGCCCCATGAACACTGAAGCTTTCTTT.

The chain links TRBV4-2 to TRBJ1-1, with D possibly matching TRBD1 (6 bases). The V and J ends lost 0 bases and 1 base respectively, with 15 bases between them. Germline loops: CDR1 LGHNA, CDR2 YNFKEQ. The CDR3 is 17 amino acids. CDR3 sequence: CASSQDVQGKKNTEAFF. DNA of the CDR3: TGTGCCAGCAGCCAAGATGTCCAGGGGAAGAAGAACACTGAAGCTTTCTTT.

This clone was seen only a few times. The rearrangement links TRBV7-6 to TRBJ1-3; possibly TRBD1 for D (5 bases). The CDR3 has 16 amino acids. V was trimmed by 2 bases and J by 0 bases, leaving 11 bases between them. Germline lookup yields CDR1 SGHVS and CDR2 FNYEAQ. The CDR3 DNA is TGTGCCAGCAGCTTAATGCCAGGGCACTCTGGAAACACCATATATTTT. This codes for CASSLMPGHSGNTIYF.

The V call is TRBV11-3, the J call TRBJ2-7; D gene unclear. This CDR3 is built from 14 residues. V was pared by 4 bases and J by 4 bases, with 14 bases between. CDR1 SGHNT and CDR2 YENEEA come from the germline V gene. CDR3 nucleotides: TGTGCCAGCAGCTCGGATCGGGTAGGATACGAGCAGTACTTC. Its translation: CASSSDRVGYEQYF.

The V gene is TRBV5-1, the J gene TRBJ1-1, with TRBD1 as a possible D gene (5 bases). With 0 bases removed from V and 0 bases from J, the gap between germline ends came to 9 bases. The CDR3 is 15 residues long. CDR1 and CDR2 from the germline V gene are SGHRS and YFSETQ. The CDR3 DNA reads TGCGCCAGCAGCTTGGAGGGGAGGATGAACACTGAAGCTTTCTTT. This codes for CASSLEGRMNTEAFF. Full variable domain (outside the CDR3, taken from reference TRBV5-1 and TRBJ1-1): KAGVTQTPRYLIKTRGQQVTLSCSPISGHRSVSWYQQTPGQGLQFLFEYFSETQRNKGNFPGRFSGRQFSNSRSEMNVSTLELGDSALYLCASSLEGRMNTEAFFGQGTRLTVV.

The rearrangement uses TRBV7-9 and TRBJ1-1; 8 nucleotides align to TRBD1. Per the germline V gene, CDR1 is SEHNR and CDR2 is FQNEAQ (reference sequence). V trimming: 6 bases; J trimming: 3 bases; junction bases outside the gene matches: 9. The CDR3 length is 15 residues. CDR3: CASSRIQGADTEAFF. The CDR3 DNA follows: TGTGCCAGCAGTCGAATTCAGGGGGCGGACACTGAAGCTTTCTTT.

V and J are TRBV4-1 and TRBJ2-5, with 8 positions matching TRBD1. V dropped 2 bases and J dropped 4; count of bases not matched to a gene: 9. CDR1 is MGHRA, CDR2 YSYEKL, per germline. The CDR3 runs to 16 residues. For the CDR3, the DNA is TGCGCCAGCAGCCAAATCGGTCTCAGGGGGCGAGAGACCCAGTACTTC. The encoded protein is CASSQIGLRGRETQYF.

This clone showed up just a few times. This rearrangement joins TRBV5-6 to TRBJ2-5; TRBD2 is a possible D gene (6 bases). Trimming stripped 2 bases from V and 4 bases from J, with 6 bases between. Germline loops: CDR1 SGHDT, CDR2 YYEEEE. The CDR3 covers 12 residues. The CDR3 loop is CASSLLAETQYF. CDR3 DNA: TGTGCCAGCAGCTTACTAGCAGAGACCCAGTACTTC.

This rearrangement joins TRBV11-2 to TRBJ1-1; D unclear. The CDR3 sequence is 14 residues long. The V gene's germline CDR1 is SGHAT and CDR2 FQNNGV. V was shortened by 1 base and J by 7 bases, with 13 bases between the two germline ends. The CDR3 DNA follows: TGTGCCAGCAGCTTAGTGGGGAACACGGATGAAGCTTTCTTT. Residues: CASSLVGNTDEAFF.

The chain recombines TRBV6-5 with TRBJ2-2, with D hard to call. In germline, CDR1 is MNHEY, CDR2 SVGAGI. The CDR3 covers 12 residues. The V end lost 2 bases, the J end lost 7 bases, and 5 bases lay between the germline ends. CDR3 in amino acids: CASSYILGELFF. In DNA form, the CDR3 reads TGTGCCAGCAGTTACATTCTCGGGGAGCTGTTTTTT.